The 10 T cell receptor beta chains listed next were all sequenced from one sample in a study of T cells expressing NK-cell markers. TCRdb reprocessed the 5' RACE reads; each CDR3 protein has one entry and no DNA is given. Recorded for this sample: 400,000 to 500,000 distinct CDR3 sequences. Specimen: blood T cells: a sorted CD56 or NKG2C T cell subset, CD4+ or CD8+ T cells, or bulk PBMC T cells (not recorded which). The receptors come from a woman aged 18 to 75 in good health.

This rearrangement joins TRBV20-1 to TRBJ2-2; TCRdb picks TRBD2, but there is no DNA to check that call. CDR1 and CDR2 from the germline V gene are DFQATT and SNEGSKA (reference sequence). The length of the CDR3 is 14 residues. The chain's CDR3 is CSARAGGNTGELFF.

CDR3 residues: CASSNLGYEAFF. V usage is TRBV6-2 or TRBV6-3 and J usage is TRBJ1-1. In germline, CDR1 is MNHEY, CDR2 SVGEGT. The CDR3 totals 12 residues.

The chain carries TRBV20-1 and TRBJ2-5; absent DNA, TCRdb's TRBD2 call cannot be checked. The CDR3 length is 16 residues. Germline V gene lookup returns CDR1 DFQATT and CDR2 SNEGSKA (reference sequence). The CDR3 loop reads CSSSGTHTPYQETQYF.

The chain has TRBV4-3 and TRBJ2-1; TCRdb names TRBD2, which stays unverified in the absence of DNA. The CDR3 is made up of 16 amino acids. Germline CDR1 is LGHNA and CDR2 is YSLEER. This CDR3 reads CASSQNPSGQNNEQFF.

The rearrangement links TRBV25-1 to TRBJ1-5. Per germline, CDR1 MGHDK and CDR2 SYGVNS. The CDR3 totals 13 residues. CDR3: CASSENSNQPQHF.

The chain joins TRBV21-1 to TRBJ2-7; TCRdb picks TRBD1, but there is no DNA to check that call. TRBV21-1 constitutes a pseudogene. The CDR3 contains 14 residues. The CDR3 loop reads CASSDRDRGHEQYF.

The gene calls are TRBV28 and TRBJ1-5; the TCRdb call, TRBD1, lacks DNA for checking. The CDR3 loop spans 15 amino acids. The germline CDR1 and CDR2 sequences are MDHEN and SYDVKM. CDR3 loop: CASRSITGENQPQHF.

J is TRBJ2-1 and V is TRBV7-9. Per the germline V gene, CDR1 is SEHNR and CDR2 is FQNEAQ (reference sequence). The CDR3 sequence is 16 residues long. This CDR3 is CASSPAFLSSYNEQFF.

CDR3 loop: CASSTQTGIGGYTF. V is TRBV7-9 and J is TRBJ1-2; there is no DNA to check the TCRdb D call of TRBD1. This CDR3 region has 14 residues. Looked up from germline, CDR1 is SEHNR and CDR2 is FQNEAQ (reference sequence).

The J gene is TRBJ1-2, the V gene TRBV6-5; TCRdb calls TRBD1, which cannot be checked without DNA. In germline, CDR1 is MNHEY, CDR2 SVGAGI. The CDR3 sequence is 14 residues long. The CDR3 here is CASSWSQGDYGYTF.